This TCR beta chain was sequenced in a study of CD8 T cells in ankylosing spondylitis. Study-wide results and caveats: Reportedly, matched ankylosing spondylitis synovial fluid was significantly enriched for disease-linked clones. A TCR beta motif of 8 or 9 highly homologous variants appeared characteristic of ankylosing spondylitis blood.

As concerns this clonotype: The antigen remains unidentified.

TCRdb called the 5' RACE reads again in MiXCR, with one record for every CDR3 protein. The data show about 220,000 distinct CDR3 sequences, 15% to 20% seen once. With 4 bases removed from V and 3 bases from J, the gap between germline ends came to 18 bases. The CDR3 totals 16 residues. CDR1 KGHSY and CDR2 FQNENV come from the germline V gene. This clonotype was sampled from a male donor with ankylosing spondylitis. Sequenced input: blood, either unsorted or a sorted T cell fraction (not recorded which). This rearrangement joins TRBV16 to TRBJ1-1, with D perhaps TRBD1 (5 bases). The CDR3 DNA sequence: TGTGCCAGCAGCCCGCGGGGGGGTACCCTGGACACTGAAGCTTTCTTT. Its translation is CASSPRGGTLDTEAFF.